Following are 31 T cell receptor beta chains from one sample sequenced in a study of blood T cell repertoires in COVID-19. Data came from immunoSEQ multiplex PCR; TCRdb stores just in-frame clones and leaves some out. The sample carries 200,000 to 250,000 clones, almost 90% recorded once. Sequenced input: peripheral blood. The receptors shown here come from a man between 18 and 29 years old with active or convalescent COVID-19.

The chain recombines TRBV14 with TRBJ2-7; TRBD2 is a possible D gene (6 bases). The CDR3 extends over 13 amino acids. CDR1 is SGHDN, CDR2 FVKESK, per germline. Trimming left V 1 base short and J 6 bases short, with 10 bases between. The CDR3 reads CASSQGFGGEQYF. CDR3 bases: TGTGCCAGCAGCCAAGGATTCGGGGGCGAGCAGTACTTC.

CDR3 bases: TGTGCCAGCAGCTTAGGAACGGGTAGCTCCTACGAGCAGTACTTC. This encodes CASSLGTGSSYEQYF. The chain recombines TRBV11-3 with TRBJ2-7, with no clear D. CDR1 is SGHNT, CDR2 YENEEA, per germline. Between the trimmed V and J ends, which lost 1 base and 0 bases, there was a span of 10 bases. The CDR3 covers 15 residues.

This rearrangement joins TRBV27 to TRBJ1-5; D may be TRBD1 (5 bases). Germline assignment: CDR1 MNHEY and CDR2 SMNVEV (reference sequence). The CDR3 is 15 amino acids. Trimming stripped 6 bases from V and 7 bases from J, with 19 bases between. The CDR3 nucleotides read TGTGCCAGCAGCCCGGTGCCAGGGATAGGCCAGCCCCAGCATTTT. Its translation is CASSPVPGIGQPQHF.

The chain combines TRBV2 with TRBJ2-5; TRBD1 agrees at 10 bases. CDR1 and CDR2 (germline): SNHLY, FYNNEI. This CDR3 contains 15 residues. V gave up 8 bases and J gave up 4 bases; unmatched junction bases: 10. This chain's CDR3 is CASRGQGGDGETQYF. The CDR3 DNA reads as TGTGCCAGCCGAGGACAGGGGGGGGATGGAGAGACCCAGTACTTC.

The CDR3 protein is CASSTTRGGDTQYF. In DNA, the CDR3 is TGTGCCAGCAGCACAACTAGGGGGGGCGATACGCAGTATTTT. J is TRBJ2-3 and V is TRBV5-4; tentatively, D is TRBD2 (7 bases). Germline V gives CDR1 SGHNT, CDR2 YYREEE (reference sequence). The CDR3 is 14 residues long. The V and J ends lost 4 bases and 6 bases respectively, with 15 bases between them.

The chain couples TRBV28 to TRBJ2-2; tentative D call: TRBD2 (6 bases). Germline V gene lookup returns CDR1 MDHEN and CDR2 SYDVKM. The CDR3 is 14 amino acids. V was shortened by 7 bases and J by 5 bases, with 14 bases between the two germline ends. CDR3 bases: TGTGCCAGCAACGAACGGGGGAGGACCGGGGAGCTGTTTTTT. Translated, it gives CASNERGRTGELFF.

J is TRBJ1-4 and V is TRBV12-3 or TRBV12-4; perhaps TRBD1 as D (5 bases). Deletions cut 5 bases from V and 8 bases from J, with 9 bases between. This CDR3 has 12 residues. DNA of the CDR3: TGTGCCAGCAGTCCCCGGACAGAAAAACTGTTTTTT. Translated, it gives CASSPRTEKLFF.

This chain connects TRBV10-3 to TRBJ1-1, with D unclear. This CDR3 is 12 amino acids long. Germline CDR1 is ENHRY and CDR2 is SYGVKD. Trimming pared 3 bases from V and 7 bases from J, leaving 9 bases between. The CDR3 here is CAISDEHVEAFF. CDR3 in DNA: TGTGCCATCAGTGATGAGCATGTTGAAGCTTTCTTT.

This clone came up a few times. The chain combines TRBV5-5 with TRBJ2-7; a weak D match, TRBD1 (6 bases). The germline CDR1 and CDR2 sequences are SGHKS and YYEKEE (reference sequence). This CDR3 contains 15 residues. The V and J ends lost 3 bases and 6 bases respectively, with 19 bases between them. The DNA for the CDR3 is TGTGCCAGCAGCTCCGACAGGACCCTCCCTTTCGAGCAGTACTTC. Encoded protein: CASSSDRTLPFEQYF.

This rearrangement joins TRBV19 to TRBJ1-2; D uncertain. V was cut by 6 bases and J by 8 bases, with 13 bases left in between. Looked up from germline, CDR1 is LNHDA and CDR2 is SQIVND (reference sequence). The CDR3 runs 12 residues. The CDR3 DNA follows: TGTGCCAGTAGAGGGAGGGCTGGCGGCTACACCTTC. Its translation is CASRGRAGGYTF.

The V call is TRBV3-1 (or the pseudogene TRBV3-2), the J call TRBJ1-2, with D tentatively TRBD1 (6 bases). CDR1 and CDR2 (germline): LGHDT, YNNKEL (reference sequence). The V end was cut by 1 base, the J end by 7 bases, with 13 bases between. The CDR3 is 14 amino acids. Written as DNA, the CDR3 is TGTGCCAGCAGCCAAGGGACAGTCGGCCCTGGCTACACCTTC. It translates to CASSQGTVGPGYTF.

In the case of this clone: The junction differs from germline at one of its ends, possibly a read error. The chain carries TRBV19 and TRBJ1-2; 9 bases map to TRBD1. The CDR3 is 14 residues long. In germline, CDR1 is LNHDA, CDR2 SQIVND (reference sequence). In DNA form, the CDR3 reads TGTGCCAGTAGCTCAGGACAGGGGCCCCCCTTATTCTCCTTC. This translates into CASSSGQGPPLFSF.

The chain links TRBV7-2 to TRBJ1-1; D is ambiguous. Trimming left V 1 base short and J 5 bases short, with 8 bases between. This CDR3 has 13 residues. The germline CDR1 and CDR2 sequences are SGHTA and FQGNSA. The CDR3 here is CASSLDRGTEAFF. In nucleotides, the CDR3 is TGTGCCAGCAGCTTAGATCGGGGAACTGAAGCTTTCTTT.

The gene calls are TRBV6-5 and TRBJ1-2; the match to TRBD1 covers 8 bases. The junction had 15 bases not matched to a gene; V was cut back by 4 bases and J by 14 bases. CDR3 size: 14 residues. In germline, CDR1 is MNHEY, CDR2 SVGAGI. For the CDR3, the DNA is TGTGCCAGCAGTTTAAGTCCGGGACAGGCCCGAGGAACCTTC. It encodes CASSLSPGQARGTF.

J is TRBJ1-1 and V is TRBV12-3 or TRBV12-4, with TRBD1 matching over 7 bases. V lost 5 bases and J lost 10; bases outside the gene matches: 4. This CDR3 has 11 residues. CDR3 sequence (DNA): TGTGCCAGCAGTGCTTCAGGGGGAGCTTTCTTT. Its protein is CASSASGGAFF.

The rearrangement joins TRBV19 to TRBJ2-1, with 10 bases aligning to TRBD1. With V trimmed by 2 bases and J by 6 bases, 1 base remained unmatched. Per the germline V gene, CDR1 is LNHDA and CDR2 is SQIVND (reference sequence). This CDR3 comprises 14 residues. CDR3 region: CASSIRTGGNEQFF. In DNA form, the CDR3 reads TGTGCCAGTAGTATAAGGACAGGGGGCAATGAGCAGTTCTTC.

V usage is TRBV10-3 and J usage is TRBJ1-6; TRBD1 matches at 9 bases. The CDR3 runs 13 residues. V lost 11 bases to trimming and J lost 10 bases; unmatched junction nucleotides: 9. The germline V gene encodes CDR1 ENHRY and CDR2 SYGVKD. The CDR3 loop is CASRDRERSPLHF. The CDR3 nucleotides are TGTGCCTCTAGGGACAGGGAGAGGTCACCCCTCCACTTT.

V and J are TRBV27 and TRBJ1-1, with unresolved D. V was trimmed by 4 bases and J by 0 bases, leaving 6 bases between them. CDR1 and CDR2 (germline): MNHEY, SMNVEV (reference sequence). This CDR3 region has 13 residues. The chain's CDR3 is CASSWAVNTEAFF. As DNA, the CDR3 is TGTGCCAGCAGTTGGGCAGTGAACACTGAAGCTTTCTTT.

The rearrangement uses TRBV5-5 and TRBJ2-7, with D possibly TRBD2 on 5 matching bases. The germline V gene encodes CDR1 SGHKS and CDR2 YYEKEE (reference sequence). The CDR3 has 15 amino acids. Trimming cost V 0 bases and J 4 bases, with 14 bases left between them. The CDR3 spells CASSLARALIYEQYF. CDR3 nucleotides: TGTGCCAGCAGCTTGGCGAGGGCGCTTATTTACGAGCAGTACTTC.

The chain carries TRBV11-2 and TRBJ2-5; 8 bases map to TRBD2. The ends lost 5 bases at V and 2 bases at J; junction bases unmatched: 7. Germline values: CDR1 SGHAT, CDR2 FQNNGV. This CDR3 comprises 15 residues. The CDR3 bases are TGTGCCAGCAGCCCCCGCGCGGGAGGACAAGAGACCCAGTACTTC. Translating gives CASSPRAGGQETQYF. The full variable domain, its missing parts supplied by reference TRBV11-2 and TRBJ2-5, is EAGVAQSPRYKIIEKRQSVAFWCNPISGHATLYWYQQILGQGPKLLIQFQNNGVVDDSQLPKDRFSAERLKGVDSTLKIQPAKLEDSAVYLCASSPRAGGQETQYFGPGTRLLVL.

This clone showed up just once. In DNA, the CDR3 is TGCGCCAGCAGTTCTCTTCCCCCGGCCGGACTAGCGGCCAAAGAGACCCAGTACTTC. Translated, it gives CASSSLPPAGLAAKETQYF. This chain joins TRBV5-1 and TRBJ2-5, with TRBD2 matching over 10 bases. Germline V gene sequence: CDR1 SGHRS, CDR2 YFSETQ. This CDR3 spans 19 amino acids. The junction had 19 bases not matched to a gene; V was cut back by 5 bases and J by 3 bases.

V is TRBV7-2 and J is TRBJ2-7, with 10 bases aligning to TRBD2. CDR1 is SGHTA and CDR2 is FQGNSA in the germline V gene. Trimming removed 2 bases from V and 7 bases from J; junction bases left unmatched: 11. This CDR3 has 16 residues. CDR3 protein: CASSLTQAGGPGEQYF. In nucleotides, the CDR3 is TGTGCCAGCAGCTTAACCCAAGCGGGAGGGCCTGGGGAGCAGTACTTC.

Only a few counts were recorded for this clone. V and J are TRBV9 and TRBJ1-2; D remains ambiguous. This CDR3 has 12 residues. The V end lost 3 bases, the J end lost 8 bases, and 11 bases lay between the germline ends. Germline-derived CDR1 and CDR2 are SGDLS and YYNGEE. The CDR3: CASSAVRGGYTF. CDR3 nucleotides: TGTGCCAGCAGCGCCGTCCGAGGCGGCTACACCTTC. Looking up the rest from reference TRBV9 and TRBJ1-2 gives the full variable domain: DSGVTQTPKHLITATGQRVTLRCSPRSGDLSVYWYQQSLDQGLQFLIQYYNGEERAKGNILERFSAQQFPDLHSELNLSSLELGDSALYFCASSAVRGGYTFGSGTRLTVV.

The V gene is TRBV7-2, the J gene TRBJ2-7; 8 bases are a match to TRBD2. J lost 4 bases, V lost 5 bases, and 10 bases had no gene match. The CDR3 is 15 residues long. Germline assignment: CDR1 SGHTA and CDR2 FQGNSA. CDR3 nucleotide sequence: TGTGCCAGCAGCGAACAAAGCGGGAGCATTTACGAGCAGTACTTC. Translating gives CASSEQSGSIYEQYF.

This CDR3 is CATSGGRSGQTYNSPLHF. In nucleotides, the CDR3 is TGTGCCACCAGCGGGGGGCGTTCGGGACAGACCTATAATTCACCCCTCCACTTT. This chain uses TRBV15 with TRBJ1-6; TRBD1 aligns across 7 bases. Germline-derived CDR1 and CDR2 are LNHNV and YYDKDF (reference sequence). This CDR3 contains 18 residues. The V and J ends lost 5 bases and 2 bases, in that order; junction bases with no gene match: 12.

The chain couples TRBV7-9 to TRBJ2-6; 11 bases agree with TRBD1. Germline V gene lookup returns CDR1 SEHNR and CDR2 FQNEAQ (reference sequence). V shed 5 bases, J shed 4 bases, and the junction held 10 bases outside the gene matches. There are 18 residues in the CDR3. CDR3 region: CASSTRTGGALGANVLTF. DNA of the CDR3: TGTGCCAGCAGCACCAGGACAGGGGGCGCGTTGGGGGCCAACGTCCTGACTTTC.

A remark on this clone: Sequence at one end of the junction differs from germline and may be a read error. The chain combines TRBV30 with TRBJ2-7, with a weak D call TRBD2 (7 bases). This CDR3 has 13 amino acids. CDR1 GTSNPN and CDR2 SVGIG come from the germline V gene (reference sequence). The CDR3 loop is CAWIRAGAPRAHF. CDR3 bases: TGTGCCTGGATTAGGGCGGGGGCCCCACGAGCCCACTTC. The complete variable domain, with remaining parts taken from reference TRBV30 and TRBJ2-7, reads SQTIHQWPATLVQPVGSPLSLECTVEGTSNPNLYWYRQAAGRGLQLLFYSVGIGQISSEVPQNLSASRPQDRQFILSSKKLLLSDSGFYLCAWIRAGAPRAHFGPGTRLTVT.

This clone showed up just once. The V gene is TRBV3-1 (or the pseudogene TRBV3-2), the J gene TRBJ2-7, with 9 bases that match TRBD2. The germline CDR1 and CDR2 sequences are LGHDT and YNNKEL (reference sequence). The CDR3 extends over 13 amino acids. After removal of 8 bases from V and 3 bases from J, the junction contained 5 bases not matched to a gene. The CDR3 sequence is CASGRAGGYEQYF. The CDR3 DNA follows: TGTGCCAGCGGACGAGCGGGAGGCTACGAGCAGTACTTC.

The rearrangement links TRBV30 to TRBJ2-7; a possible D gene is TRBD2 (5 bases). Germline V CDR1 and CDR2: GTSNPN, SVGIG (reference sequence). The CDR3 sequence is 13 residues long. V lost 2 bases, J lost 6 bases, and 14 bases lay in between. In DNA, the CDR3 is TGTGCCTGGAGTTTCTACTTCGGGGTCGAGCAGTACTTC. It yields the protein CAWSFYFGVEQYF.

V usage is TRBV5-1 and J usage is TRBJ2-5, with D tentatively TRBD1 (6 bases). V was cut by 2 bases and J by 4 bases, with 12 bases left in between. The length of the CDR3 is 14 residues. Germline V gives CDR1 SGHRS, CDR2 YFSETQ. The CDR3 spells CASSFTVGGETQYF. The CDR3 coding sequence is TGCGCCAGCAGCTTCACTGTAGGGGGAGAGACCCAGTACTTC.

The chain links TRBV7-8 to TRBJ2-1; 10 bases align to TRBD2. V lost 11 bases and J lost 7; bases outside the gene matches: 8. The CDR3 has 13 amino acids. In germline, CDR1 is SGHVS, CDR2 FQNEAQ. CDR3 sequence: CAVSGRAWNEQFF. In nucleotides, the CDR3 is TGTGCCGTAAGCGGGAGGGCCTGGAATGAGCAGTTCTTC.